These T cell receptor beta chains were read from a single sample in a study of T cell changes during pregnancy in multiple sclerosis. Method: immunoSEQ multiplex PCR; TCRdb's copy keeps in-frame clones and lacks some. The repertoire has tens of thousands of clones, about 96% of them found once; the top ten carry 0.89%. This sample comprised peripheral blood, obtained in the second trimester of pregnancy. The receptors were gathered from a female donor with multiple sclerosis, enrolled in a pregnancy study. CDR3s include the opening cysteine and the closing phenylalanine or tryptophan. The D gene is left open where the match is weak. Clone size is shown for a subset of rows, as once, few, many or a class of expanded clone.

CASSTPGTGFYEQYF | TGTGCCAGTAGTACCCCCGGGACAGGGTTCTACGAGCAGTACTTC | TRBD1 | NA | TRBJ2-7 | TRBV19
CASSAWGTSGRAYEQYF | TGTGCCAGCAGTGCCTGGGGAACTAGCGGGAGGGCCTACGAGCAGTACTTC | TRBD2 | NA | TRBJ2-7 | TRBV7-2
CASSVEGQGTEAFF | TGTGCCAGCAGCGTAGAGGGACAGGGAACTGAAGCTTTCTTT | TRBD1 | NA | TRBJ1-1 | TRBV9
CSVEDRSAPGSEQYF | TGCAGCGTTGAAGATAGAAGCGCTCCGGGGAGCGAGCAGTACTTC | NA | NA | TRBJ2-7 | TRBV29-1
CASSDRGYNQPQHF | TGTGCCAGCAGTGACAGAGGGTACAATCAGCCCCAGCATTTT | NA | NA | TRBJ1-5 | TRBV25-1
CASSLAVSSYEQYF | TGTGCCAGCAGTCTGGCGGTGAGCTCCTACGAGCAGTACTTC | NA | NA | TRBJ2-7 | TRBV6-5
CASSGGALYGYTF | TGTGCCAGCAGTGGTGGAGCCCTCTATGGCTACACCTTC | NA | NA | TRBJ1-2 | TRBV6-1
CASSLSGGRSYEQYF | TGTGCCAGCAGTTTAAGCGGCGGCAGGAGCTACGAGCAGTACTTC | NA | NA | TRBJ2-7 | TRBV28
CAITTGGGLRTDTQYF | TGTGCCATCACAACGGGGGGGGGACTTCGCACAGATACGCAGTATTTT | TRBD2 | NA | TRBJ2-3 | TRBV2
CASSPPQGQGYEETQYF | TGTGCCAGCAGCCCCCCCCAGGGCCAGGGGTACGAAGAGACCCAGTACTTC | NA | once | TRBJ2-5 | TRBV9
CASSQQGYGNTIYF | TGTGCCAGCTCACAACAGGGGTACGGAAACACCATATATTTT | TRBD1 | NA | TRBJ1-3 | TRBV18
CASSESGGGSYNEQFF | TGTGCCAGCAGTGAATCTGGGGGAGGGTCCTACAATGAGCAGTTCTTC | TRBD2 | NA | TRBJ2-1 | TRBV6-1
CASSLDGGTYEQYF | TGTGCCAGCAGCTTGGACGGAGGGACGTACGAGCAGTACTTC | NA | NA | TRBJ2-7 | TRBV7-9
CASREGAYEQYF | TGTGCCAGCAGGGAGGGCGCCTACGAGCAGTACTTC | NA | NA | TRBJ2-7 | TRBV25-1
CASNPRAHGWETQYF | TGTGCCAGTAACCCGAGGGCTCACGGGTGGGAGACCCAGTACTTC | NA | NA | TRBJ2-5 | TRBV19
CASSPYGGNNYGYTF | TGTGCCAGCAGCCCTTACGGGGGAAATAACTATGGCTACACCTTC | NA | NA | TRBJ1-2 | TRBV5-5
CASSLPGSLGTQYF | TGTGCCAGCAGCTTACCAGGGTCATTAGGTACGCAGTATTTT | NA | NA | TRBJ2-3 | TRBV7-2
CASSPPGGNNQPQHF | TGTGCCAGCAGCCCCCCGGGAGGGAACAATCAGCCCCAGCATTTT | NA | NA | TRBJ1-5 | TRBV7-9
CAGEGGEEQYF | TGTGCCGGAGAAGGGGGGGAGGAGCAGTACTTC | NA | NA | TRBJ2-7 | TRBV30
CASSLRRGANYEQYF | TGTGCCAGCAGTTTACGTCGCGGAGCTAACTACGAGCAGTACTTC | NA | NA | TRBJ2-7 | TRBV27
CASSLGATVNTEAFF | TGCGCCAGCAGCTTGGGGGCAACAGTGAACACTGAAGCTTTCTTT | NA | NA | TRBJ1-1 | TRBV5-1
CASSQVPGQGRGSGANVLTF | TGCGCCAGCAGCCAGGTCCCGGGACAGGGGAGGGGCTCTGGGGCCAACGTCCTGACTTTC | TRBD1 | NA | TRBJ2-6 | TRBV4-1
CASSFRDSPYGYTF | TGTGCCAGCAGTTTCCGGGACTCCCCCTATGGCTACACCTTC | NA | NA | TRBJ1-2 | TRBV27
CASSPGLNTEAFF | TGTGCCAGCTCACCAGGCCTGAACACTGAAGCTTTCTTT | NA | NA | TRBJ1-1 | TRBV18
CASRRTVDLNTEAFF | TGCGCCAGCAGAAGGACAGTCGACCTGAACACTGAAGCTTTCTTT | NA | once | TRBJ1-1 | TRBV10-2
CASSVGRRTVLFF | TGTGCCAGCAGCGTAGGCCGGAGGACAGTGCTGTTTTTT | NA | NA | TRBJ2-2 | TRBV9
CASETGTAGYTF | TGTGCCAGCGAGACCGGGACAGCTGGCTACACCTTC | TRBD1 | NA | TRBJ1-2 | TRBV7-9
CASRPTGRRGYTF | TGTGCCAGCAGACCGACAGGGCGGCGAGGCTACACCTTC | TRBD1 | NA | TRBJ1-2 | TRBV6-5
CASSQDRDRVVNTEAFF | TGCGCCAGCAGCCAAGATCGGGACAGGGTGGTTAACACTGAAGCTTTCTTT | TRBD1 | once | TRBJ1-1 | TRBV4-3
CASSQRDRDYNSPLHF | TGCGCCAGCAGCCAAAGGGACAGGGACTATAATTCACCCCTCCACTTT | TRBD1 | once | TRBJ1-6 | TRBV4-3
CASSEQSHSGANVLTF | TGTGCCAGCAGCGAACAGAGTCACTCTGGGGCCAACGTCCTGACTTTC | NA | NA | TRBJ2-6 | TRBV9
CASSLDGGNTEAFF | TGCGCCAGCAGCTTGGACGGTGGGAACACTGAAGCTTTCTTT | NA | NA | TRBJ1-1 | TRBV5-1
CASSQASFSEQFF | TGCGCCAGCAGCCAAGCCTCCTTCTCGGAGCAGTTCTTC | NA | once | TRBJ2-1 | TRBV4-3
CASSYLGQGGYEQYF | TGTGCCAGCAGTTACTTGGGACAGGGAGGCTACGAGCAGTACTTC | TRBD1 | NA | TRBJ2-7 | TRBV6-5
CASKPSNSGNTIYF | TGTGCCAGCAAGCCGAGTAACAGCGGAAACACCATATATTTT | NA | NA | TRBJ1-3 | TRBV7-2
CASSFLDRLDTEAFF | TGTGCCAGCAGTTTTCTCGACAGGTTGGACACTGAAGCTTTCTTT | NA | NA | TRBJ1-1 | TRBV28
CASRRGFTGLTDTQYF | TGTGCCAGCAGGAGGGGTTTTACAGGGCTCACAGATACGCAGTATTTT | NA | NA | TRBJ2-3 | TRBV7-9
CASSVGRTSGDQETQYF | TGTGCCAGCAGCGTCGGGAGGACTAGCGGGGACCAAGAGACCCAGTACTTC | TRBD2 | NA | TRBJ2-5 | TRBV11-1
CATSSGYSGNEQYF | TGTGCCACCTCCAGCGGCTATTCGGGGAACGAGCAGTACTTC | NA | NA | TRBJ2-7 | TRBV6-5
CASSFLQGYLNEQYF | TGTGCCAGCAGTTTCCTACAGGGGTACCTCAACGAGCAGTACTTC | TRBD1 | NA | TRBJ2-7 | TRBV6-6
CASSLLNGGNNEQFF | TGCGCCAGCAGCTTGCTAAACGGGGGTAACAATGAGCAGTTCTTC | NA | NA | TRBJ2-1 | TRBV5-1
CASIRDRQNTEAFF | TGTGCCAGCATACGGGACAGACAGAACACTGAAGCTTTCTTT | TRBD1 | once | TRBJ1-1 | TRBV6-5
CASGTAPVNTEAFF | TGTGCCAGTGGGACAGCACCGGTGAACACTGAAGCTTTCTTT | TRBD1 | NA | TRBJ1-1 | TRBV7-9
CASSPRTGGTYEQYF | TGTGCCAGCTCACCACGGACGGGAGGGACCTACGAGCAGTACTTC | TRBD2 | NA | TRBJ2-7 | TRBV18
CAWNPPGLGYEQYF | TGTGCCTGGAACCCCCCAGGGTTGGGGTACGAGCAGTACTTC | NA | NA | TRBJ2-7 | TRBV30
CASSLGGVVDEQYF | TGTGCCAGCAGCTTAGGCGGGGTAGTCGACGAGCAGTACTTC | NA | NA | TRBJ2-7 | TRBV7-6
CSVEEQTTMQYF | TGCAGCGTTGAAGAGCAGACTACGATGCAGTACTTC | NA | NA | TRBJ2-7 | TRBV29-1
CSVRGQANEQYF | TGCAGCGTCAGGGGGCAGGCAAACGAGCAGTACTTC | TRBD1 | NA | TRBJ2-7 | TRBV29-1
CASRTGGGGNTIYF | TGTGCCAGCAGGACAGGGGGCGGTGGAAACACCATATATTTT | TRBD1 | NA | TRBJ1-3 | TRBV28
CASSFRGTGAGNEKLFF | TGCGCCAGCAGCTTCCGTGGGACAGGGGCTGGTAATGAAAAACTGTTTTTT | TRBD1 | NA | TRBJ1-4 | TRBV5-1